Sequencing of this T cell receptor (beta chain) was carried out in a study of blood T cell repertoires in COVID-19. In the authors' workflow: It was from reference gene primer amplification that nucleated cell counts were estimated. Sequenced by immunoSEQ multiplex PCR; TCRdb stores in-frame clones only, minus some. D and trimming come from the DNA, and the V and J calls and clone size come from that table. Of over 90,000 clones listed, around four fifths were seen once; the top ten hold about 10%. V was pared by 3 bases and J by 2 bases, with 5 bases of the junction left unmatched. Per germline, CDR1 SGHRS and CDR2 YFSETQ. The CDR3 runs to 16 residues.

The receptor was isolated from a middle-aged man with active or convalescent COVID-19. This chain uses TRBV5-1 with TRBJ2-3, with 11 bases aligning to TRBD1. Sequenced input: peripheral blood. CDR3 in DNA: TGCGCCAGCAGCTCCGGGACAGGGGGAAACACAGATACGCAGTATTTT. Translated: CASSSGTGGNTDTQYF.